These T cell receptor beta chains were read from a single sample in a study of monozygotic twins with inflammatory bowel disease. TCRdb reanalyzed the 5' RACE reads, giving one entry per CDR3 protein sequence and no DNA. The sample has fewer than 550,000 distinct CDR3 sequences. The sequencing sample was made of blood. Receptors were obtained from a human donor with ulcerative colitis or Crohn's disease, or a healthy co-twin of an affected twin (not recorded which). Both conserved end residues are part of each CDR3. Part of the rows lack a size; the others show once, few, many or a class for expanded clones.

TRBV7-2	TRBJ2-5	-	CASSLGGLGRAGTQYF
TRBV7-8	TRBJ1-4	-	CASSPSGGFNEKLFF
TRBV5-1	TRBJ1-1	-	CASSLAWTENTEAFF
TRBV5-1	TRBJ2-3	-	CASSLAETSGSPDTQYF
TRBV4-2	TRBJ1-1	-	CASSRRVGTGRTEAFF
TRBV5-1	TRBJ2-1	-	CASSLRTEGHEQFF
TRBV20-1	TRBJ1-4	-	CSAIHGSNEKLFF
TRBV28	TRBJ2-2	-	CASRIPQESGELFF
TRBV7-9	TRBJ2-1	medium-sized	CASSLRTGGKYNEQFF
TRBV27	TRBJ2-1	-	CASSPGTSGVSEQFF
TRBV6-4	TRBJ1-2	-	CASSENNPVSYTF
TRBV5-1	TRBJ2-3	-	CASSYQPTDTQYF
TRBV3-1	TRBJ2-7	-	CASSQPGRYSYEQYF
TRBV5-5	TRBJ2-3	-	CASTYTLTGSGATTQYF
TRBV6-1	TRBJ2-3	-	CASSAGPIAGDTQYF
TRBV12-3/TRBV12-4	TRBJ2-7	-	CASSMGQGASYEQYF
TRBV3-1	TRBJ1-1	-	CASSQEQSQTEAFF
TRBV18	TRBJ1-1	-	CASSRETENTEAFF
TRBV10-3	TRBJ1-2	-	CAISGTGEGYTF
TRBV12-3/TRBV12-4	TRBJ2-6	-	CASRPGTESLSGANVLTF
TRBV3-1	TRBJ1-2	-	CASSHPTVRTNYGYTF
TRBV14	TRBJ1-1	-	CASSPRQGMVTEAFF
TRBV28	TRBJ2-2	-	CASSLWRTGPGELFF
TRBV15	TRBJ2-2	-	CASPISPRELFF